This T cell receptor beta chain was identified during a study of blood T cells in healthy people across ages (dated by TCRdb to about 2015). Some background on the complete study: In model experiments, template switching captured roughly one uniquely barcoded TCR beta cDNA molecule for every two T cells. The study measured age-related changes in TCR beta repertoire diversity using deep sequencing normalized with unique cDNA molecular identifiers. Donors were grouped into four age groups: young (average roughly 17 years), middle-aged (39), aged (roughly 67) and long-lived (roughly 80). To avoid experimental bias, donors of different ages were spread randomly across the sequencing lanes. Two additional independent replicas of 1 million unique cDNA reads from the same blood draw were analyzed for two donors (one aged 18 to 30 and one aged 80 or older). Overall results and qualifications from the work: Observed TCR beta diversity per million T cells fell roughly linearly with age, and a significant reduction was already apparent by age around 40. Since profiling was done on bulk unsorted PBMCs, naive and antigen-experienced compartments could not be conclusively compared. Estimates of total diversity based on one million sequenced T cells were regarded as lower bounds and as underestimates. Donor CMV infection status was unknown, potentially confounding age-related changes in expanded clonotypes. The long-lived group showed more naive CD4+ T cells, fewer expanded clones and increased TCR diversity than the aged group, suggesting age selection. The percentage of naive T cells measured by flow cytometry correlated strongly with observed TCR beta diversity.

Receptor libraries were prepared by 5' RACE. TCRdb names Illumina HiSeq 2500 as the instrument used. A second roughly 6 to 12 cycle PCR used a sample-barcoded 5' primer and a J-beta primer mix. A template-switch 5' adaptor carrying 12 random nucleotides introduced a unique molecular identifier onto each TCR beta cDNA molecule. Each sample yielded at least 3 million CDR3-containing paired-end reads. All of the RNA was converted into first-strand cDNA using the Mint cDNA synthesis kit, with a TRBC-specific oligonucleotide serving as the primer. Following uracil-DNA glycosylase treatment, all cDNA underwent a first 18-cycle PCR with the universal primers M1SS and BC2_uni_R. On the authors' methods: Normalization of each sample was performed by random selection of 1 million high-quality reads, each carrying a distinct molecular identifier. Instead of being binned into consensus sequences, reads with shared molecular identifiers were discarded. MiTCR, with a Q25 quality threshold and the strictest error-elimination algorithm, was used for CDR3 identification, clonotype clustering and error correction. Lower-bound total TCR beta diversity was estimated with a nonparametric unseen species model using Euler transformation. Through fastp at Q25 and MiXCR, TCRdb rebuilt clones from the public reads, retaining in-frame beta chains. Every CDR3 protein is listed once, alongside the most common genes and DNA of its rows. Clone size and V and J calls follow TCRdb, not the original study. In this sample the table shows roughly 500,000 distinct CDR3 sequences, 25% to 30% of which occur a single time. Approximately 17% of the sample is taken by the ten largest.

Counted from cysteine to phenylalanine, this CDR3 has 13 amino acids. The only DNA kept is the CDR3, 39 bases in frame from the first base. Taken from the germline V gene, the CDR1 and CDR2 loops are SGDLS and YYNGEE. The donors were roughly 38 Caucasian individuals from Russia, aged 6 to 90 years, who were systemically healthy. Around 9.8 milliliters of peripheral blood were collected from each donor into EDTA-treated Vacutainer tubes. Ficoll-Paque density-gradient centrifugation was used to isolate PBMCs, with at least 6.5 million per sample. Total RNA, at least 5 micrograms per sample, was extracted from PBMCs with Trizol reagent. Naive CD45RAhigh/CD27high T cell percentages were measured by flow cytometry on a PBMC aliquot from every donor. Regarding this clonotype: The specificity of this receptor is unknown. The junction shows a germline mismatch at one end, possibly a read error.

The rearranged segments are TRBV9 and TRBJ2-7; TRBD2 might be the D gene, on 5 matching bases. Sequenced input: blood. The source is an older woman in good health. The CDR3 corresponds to CASSVSPIGEQYF. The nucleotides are TGTGCCAGCAGCGTATCCCCCATCGGGGAGCAGTACTTT. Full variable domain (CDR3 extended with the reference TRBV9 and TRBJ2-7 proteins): DSGVTQTPKHLITATGQRVTLRCSPRSGDLSVYWYQQSLDQGLQFLIQYYNGEERAKGNILERFSAQQFPDLHSELNLSSLELGDSALYFCASSVSPIGEQYFGPGTRLTVT.